The present TCR beta chain was sequenced within a study of T cell repertoires in cytomegalovirus infection. Study details: Matching HLA type and CMV infection were both indicated by public TCR beta signatures.

MiXCR, run by TCRdb on the reads, gives a single entry per CDR3 protein. The data show about 230,000 distinct CDR3 sequences, over 20% seen once. At least ten counts were recorded for this clonotype. Its antigen remains unknown. Regarding the study as a whole: HLA-C-restricted TCR beta clonotypes specific for CMV led the ex vivo response. Identification of carriers of CMV plus the relevant HLA was achieved through cumulative public TCR beta family frequency.

Germline-derived CDR1 and CDR2 are SGHVS and FQNEAQ. Trimming stripped 6 bases from V and 4 bases from J, with 14 bases between. CDR3 length: 14 amino acids. Material: CD8+ T cells from PBMCs. This rearrangement joins TRBV7-8 to TRBJ2-3; D gene unclear. This sequence originates from a human donor in good health (CMV status not recorded). Some clones in this sample may be carry-over from other donors' samples. The CDR3 region is CASSRATQADTQYF. The CDR3 bases are TGTGCCAGCAGTCGTGCGACTCAGGCAGATACGCAGTATTTT.